This T cell receptor (beta chain) appears in the sequencing data of a study of shared clonotypes between healthy human individuals. For the study at large: Plates per donor: three CD4 naive, three CD4 memory, two CD8 naive, one CD8 memory.

For this clone: Antigen: not known.

Donors comprised only Caucasian adults living in Nashville, Tennessee. Study-level points and caveats: Rarefaction gave evidence that sorted-subset sequencing remained incomplete despite large depth.

It was at deep level that the assay was run. Libraries were prepared by immunoSEQ multiplex PCR; TCRdb keeps only in-frame clonotypes and omits some of them. The sample shows about 680,000 clones, about three quarters of them seen only once. The CDR3 sequence is 14 residues long. With V trimmed by 6 bases and J by 4 bases, 6 bases remained unmatched. Germline CDR1 and CDR2: MDHEN and SYDVKM. The chain combines TRBV28 with TRBJ2-7; 10 bases are shared with TRBD1. The sample comprised memory CD4+ T cells sorted from blood. Subset: CD45RA-negative fraction. The source is a woman aged 25 to 45 in good health. In nucleotides, the CDR3 is TGTGCCAGCAGAAGACAGGGGGCAAGGTACGAGCAGTACTTC. This gives the protein CASRRQGARYEQYF.